The clone carrying this T cell receptor beta chain was seen only once. J gave up 7 bases and V 3 bases, and 11 bases lay outside the gene matches. The germline gives CDR1 LNHDA, CDR2 SQIVND (reference sequence). The CDR3 spans 16 residues. Per the study methods: Nucleated cell counts were estimated from reference gene primer amplification. Data came from immunoSEQ multiplex PCR; TCRdb stores just in-frame clones and leaves some out. D and trimming come from the DNA, and the V and J calls and clone size come from that table. Counted here are about 260,000 clones, about 86% occurring once; the ten biggest clones make up about 2.1%. The entry originates in a study of blood T cell repertoires in COVID-19. Study-level information: Researchers got acute and convalescent COVID-19 samples from the United States, Italy and Spain.

The chain has TRBV19 and TRBJ1-3; 8 bases line up with TRBD1. Sequenced material: peripheral blood. The sequence came from a man aged 25 to 40 with active or convalescent COVID-19. As DNA, the CDR3 is TGTGCCAGTAGTATGGACCTCAGGACAGGGCGGAACACCATATATTTT. It is translated as CASSMDLRTGRNTIYF.